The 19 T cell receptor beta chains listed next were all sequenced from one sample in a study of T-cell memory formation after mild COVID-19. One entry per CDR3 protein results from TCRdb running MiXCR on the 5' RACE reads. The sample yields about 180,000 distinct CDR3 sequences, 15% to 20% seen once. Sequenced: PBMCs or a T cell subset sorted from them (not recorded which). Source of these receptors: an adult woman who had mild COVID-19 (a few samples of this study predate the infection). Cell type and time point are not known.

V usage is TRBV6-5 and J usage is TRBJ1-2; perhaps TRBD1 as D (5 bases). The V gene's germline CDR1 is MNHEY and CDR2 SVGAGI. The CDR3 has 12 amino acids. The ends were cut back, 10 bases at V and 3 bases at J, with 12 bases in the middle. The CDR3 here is CATWGTDYGYTF. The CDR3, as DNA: TGTGCCACCTGGGGGACGGACTATGGCTACACCTTC.

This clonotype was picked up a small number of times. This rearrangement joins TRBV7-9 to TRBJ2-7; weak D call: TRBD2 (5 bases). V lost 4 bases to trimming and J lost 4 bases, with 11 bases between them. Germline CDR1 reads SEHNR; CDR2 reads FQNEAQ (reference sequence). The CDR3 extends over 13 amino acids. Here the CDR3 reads CASSSPGGYEQYF. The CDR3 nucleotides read TGTGCCAGCAGCTCGCCAGGCGGGTACGAGCAGTACTTC.

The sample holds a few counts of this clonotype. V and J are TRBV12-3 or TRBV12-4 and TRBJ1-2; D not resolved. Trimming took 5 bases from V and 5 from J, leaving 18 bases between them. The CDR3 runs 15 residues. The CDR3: CASSPRAKGRYGYTF. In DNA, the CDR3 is TGTGCCAGCAGTCCGCGAGCCAAGGGTCGGTATGGCTACACCTTC.

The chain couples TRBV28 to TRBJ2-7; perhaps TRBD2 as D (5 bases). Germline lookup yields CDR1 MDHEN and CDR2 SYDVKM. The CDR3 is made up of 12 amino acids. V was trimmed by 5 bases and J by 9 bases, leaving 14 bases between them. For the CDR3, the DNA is TGTGCCAGCAGTCGGGAACAGCATGTGCAGTACTTC. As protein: CASSREQHVQYF.

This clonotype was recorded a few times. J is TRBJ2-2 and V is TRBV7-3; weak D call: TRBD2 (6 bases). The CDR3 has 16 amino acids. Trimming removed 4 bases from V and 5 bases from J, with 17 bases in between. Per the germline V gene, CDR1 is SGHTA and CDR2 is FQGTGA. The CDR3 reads CASSSGGRGGTGELFF. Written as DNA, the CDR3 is TGTGCCAGCAGCTCTGGGGGACGGGGAGGTACCGGGGAGCTGTTTTTT.

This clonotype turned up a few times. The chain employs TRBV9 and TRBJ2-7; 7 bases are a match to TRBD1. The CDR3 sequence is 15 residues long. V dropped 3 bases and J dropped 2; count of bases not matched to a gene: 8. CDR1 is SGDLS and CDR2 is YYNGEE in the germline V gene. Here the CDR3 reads CASSAGTVPTYEQYF. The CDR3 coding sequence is TGTGCCAGCAGCGCCGGGACAGTCCCAACCTACGAGCAGTACTTC. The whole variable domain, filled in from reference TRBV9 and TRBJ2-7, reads DSGVTQTPKHLITATGQRVTLRCSPRSGDLSVYWYQQSLDQGLQFLIQYYNGEERAKGNILERFSAQQFPDLHSELNLSSLELGDSALYFCASSAGTVPTYEQYFGPGTRLTVT.

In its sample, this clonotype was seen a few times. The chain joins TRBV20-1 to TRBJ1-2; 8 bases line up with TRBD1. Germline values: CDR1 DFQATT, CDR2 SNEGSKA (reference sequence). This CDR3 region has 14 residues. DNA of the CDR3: TGCAGGGCAGTAGACAGGGGCCTTAACTATGGCTACACCTTC. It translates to CRAVDRGLNYGYTF.

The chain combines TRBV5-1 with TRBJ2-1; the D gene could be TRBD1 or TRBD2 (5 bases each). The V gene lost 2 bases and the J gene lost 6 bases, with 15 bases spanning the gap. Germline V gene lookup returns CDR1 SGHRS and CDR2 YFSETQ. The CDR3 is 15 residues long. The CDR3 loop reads CASSFGARAGNEQFF. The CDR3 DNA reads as TGCGCCAGCAGCTTCGGGGCCCGGGCGGGCAATGAGCAGTTCTTC.

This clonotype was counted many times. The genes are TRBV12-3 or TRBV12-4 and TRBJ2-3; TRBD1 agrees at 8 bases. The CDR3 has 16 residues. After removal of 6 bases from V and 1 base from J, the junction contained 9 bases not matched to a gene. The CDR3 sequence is CASSSSVQGGTDTQYF. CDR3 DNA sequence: TGTGCCAGCAGCTCCTCGGTACAGGGGGGCACAGATACGCAGTATTTT.

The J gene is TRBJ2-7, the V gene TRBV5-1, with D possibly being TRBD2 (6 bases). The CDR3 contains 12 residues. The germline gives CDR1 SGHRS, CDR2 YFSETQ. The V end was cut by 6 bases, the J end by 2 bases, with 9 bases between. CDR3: CASNAGPYEQYF. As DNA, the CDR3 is TGCGCCAGCAACGCGGGGCCCTACGAGCAGTACTTC.

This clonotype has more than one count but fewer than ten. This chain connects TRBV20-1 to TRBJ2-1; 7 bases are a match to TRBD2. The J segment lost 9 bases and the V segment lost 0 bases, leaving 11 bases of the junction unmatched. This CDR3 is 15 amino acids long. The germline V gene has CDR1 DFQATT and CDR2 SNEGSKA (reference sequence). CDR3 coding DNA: TGCAGTGCTAGAGATCGTCGCGGGAGTGGACGTGAGCAGTTCTTC. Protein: CSARDRRGSGREQFF.

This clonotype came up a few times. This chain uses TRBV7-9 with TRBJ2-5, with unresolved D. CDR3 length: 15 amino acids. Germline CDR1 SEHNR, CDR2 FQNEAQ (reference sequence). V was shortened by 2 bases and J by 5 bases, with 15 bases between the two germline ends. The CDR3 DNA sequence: TGTGCCAGCAGCTTAAGGCTAGAAGTGGGGGAGACCCAGTACTTC. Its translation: CASSLRLEVGETQYF.

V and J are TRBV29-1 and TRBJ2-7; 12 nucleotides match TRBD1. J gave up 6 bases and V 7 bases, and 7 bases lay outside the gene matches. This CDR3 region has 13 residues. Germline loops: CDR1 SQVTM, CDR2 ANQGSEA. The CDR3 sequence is CSARGQGASEQYF. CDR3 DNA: TGCAGCGCCCGGGGACAGGGGGCTTCCGAGCAGTACTTC.

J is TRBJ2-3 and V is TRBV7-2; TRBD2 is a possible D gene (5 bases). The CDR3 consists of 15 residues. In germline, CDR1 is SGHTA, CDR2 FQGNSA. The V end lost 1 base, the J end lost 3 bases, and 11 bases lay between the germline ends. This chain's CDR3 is CASSLGLSGTDTQYF. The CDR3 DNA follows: TGTGCCAGCAGCTTAGGACTATCGGGGACAGATACGCAGTATTTT.

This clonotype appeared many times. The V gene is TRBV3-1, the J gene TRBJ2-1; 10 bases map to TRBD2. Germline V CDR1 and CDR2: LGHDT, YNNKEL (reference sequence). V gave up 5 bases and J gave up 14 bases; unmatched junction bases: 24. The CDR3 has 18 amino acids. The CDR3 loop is CASSSQGPAGGVRRGEFF. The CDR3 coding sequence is TGTGCCAGCAGCTCACAGGGCCCAGCGGGAGGGGTTCGGCGCGGGGAGTTCTTC.

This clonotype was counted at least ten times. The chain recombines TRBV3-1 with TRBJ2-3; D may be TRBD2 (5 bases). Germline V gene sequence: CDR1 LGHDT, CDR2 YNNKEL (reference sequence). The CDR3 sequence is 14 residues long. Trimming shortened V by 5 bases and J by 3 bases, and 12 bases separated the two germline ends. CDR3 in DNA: TGTGCCAGCAGCGAGTACGGGATAACAGATACGCAGTATTTT. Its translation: CASSEYGITDTQYF.

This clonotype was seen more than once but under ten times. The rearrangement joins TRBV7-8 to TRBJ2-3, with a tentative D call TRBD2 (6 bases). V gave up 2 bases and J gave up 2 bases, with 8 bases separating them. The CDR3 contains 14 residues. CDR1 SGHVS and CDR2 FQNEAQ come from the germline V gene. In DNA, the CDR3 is TGTGCCAGCAGCTTACGGGAGTTCACAGATACGCAGTATTTT. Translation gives CASSLREFTDTQYF. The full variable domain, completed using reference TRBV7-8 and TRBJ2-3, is GAGVSQSPRYKVAKRGQDVALRCDPISGHVSLFWYQQALGQGPEFLTYFQNEAQLDKSGLPSDRFFAERPEGSVSTLKIQRTQQEDSAVYLCASSLREFTDTQYFGPGTRLTVL.

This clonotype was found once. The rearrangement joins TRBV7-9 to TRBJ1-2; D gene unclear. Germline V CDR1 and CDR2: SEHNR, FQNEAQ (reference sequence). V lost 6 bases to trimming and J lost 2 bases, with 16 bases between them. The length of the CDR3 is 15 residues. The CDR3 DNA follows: TGTGCCAGCAGGGTTTTGGAGGCGGCAAACTATGGCTACACCTTC. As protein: CASRVLEAANYGYTF. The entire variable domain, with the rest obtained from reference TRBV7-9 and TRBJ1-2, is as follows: DTGVSQNPRHKITKRGQNVTFRCDPISEHNRLYWYRQTLGQGPEFLTYFQNEAQLEKSRLLSDRFSAERPKGSFSTLEIQRTEQGDSAMYLCASRVLEAANYGYTFGSGTRLTVV.

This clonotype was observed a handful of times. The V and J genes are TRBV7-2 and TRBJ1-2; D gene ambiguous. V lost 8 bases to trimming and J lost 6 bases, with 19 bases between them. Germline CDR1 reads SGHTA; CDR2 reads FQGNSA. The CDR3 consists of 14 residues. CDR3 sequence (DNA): TGTGCCAGCTCCGACCCTGCGCGCGCCAATGGCTACACCTTC. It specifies CASSDPARANGYTF.